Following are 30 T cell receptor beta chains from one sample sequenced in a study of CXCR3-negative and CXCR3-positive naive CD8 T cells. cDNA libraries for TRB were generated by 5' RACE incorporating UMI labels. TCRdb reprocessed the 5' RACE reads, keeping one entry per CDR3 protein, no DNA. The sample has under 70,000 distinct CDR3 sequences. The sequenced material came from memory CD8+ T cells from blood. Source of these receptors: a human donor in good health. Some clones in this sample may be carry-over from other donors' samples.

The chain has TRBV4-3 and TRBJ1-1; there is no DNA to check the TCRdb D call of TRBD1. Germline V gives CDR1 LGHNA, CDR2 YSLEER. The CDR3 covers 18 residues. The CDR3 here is CASSQDLVGVGENTEAFF.

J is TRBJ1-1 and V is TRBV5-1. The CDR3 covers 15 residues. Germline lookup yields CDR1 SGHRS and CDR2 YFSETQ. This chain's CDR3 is CASSGGVQMNTEAFF.

The CDR3 reads CSVAQGNSNEKLFF. The chain employs TRBV29-1 and TRBJ1-4; as DNA is missing, the TRBD1 call by TCRdb cannot be tested. The germline CDR1 and CDR2 sequences are SQVTM and ANQGSEA. The CDR3 runs 14 residues.

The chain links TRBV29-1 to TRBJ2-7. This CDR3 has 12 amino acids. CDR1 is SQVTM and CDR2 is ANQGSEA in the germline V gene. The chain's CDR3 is CSVVVGSYEQYF.

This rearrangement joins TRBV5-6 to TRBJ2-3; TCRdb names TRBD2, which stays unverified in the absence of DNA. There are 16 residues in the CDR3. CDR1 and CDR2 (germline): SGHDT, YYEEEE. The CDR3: CASSLVGLGRPDTQYF.

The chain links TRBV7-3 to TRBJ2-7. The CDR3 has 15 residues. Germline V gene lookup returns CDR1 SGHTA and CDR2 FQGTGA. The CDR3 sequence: CASSPQASGSYEQYF.

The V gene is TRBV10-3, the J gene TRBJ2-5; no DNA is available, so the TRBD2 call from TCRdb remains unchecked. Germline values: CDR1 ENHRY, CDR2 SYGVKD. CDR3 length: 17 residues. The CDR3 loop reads CAISEPTTTGTRETQYF.

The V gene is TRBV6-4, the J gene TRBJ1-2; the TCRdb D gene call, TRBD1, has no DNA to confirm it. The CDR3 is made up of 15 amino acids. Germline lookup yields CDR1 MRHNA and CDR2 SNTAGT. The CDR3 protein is CASSDSEGAGGGYTF.

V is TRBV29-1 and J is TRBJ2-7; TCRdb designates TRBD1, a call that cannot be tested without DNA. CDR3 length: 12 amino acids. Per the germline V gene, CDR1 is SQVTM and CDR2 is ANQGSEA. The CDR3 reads CSVRTDPQEQYF.

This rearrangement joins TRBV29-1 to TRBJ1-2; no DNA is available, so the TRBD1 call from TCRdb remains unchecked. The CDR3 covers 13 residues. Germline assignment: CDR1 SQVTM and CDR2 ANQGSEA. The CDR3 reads CSVLEQGSYGYTF.

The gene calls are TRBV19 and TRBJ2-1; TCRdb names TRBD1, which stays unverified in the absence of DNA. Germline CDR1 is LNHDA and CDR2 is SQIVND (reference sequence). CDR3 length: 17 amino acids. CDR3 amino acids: CASSIDRGTGSYNEQFF.

The CDR3 sequence: CASSIGSSYNEQFF. This sequence joins TRBV7-9 and TRBJ2-1. This CDR3 spans 14 amino acids. Per the germline V gene, CDR1 is SEHNR and CDR2 is FQNEAQ (reference sequence).

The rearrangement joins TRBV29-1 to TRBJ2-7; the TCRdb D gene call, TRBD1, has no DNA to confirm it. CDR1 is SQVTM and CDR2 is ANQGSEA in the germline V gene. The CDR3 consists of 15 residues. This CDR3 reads CSVEGGGLVLGEQYF.

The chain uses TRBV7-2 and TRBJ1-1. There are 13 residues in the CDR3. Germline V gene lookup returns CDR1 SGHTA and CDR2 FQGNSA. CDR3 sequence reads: CASSLGSERRAFF.

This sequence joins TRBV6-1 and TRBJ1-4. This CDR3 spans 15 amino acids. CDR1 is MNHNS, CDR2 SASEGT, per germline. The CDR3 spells CASRTHEATNEKLFF.

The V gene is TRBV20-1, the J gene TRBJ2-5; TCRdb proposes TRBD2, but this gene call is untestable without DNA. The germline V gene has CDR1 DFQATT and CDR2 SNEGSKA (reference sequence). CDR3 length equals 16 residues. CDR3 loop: CSARDRAGLGQETQYF.

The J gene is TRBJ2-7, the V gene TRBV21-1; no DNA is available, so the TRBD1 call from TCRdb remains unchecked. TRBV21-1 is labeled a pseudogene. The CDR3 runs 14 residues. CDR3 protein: CASSRQGFSYEQYF.

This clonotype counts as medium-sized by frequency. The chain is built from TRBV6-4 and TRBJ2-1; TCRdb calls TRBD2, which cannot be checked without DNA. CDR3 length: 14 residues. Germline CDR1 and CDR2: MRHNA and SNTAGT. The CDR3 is CASSDAGTSGEQFF.

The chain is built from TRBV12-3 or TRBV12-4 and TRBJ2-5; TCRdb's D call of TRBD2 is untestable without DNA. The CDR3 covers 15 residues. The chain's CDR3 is CASREDSEPQETQYF.

The CDR3 protein is CASSSGDRAVVNTEAFF. The chain recombines TRBV7-9 with TRBJ1-1; TCRdb designates TRBD1, a call that cannot be tested without DNA. In germline, CDR1 is SEHNR, CDR2 FQNEAQ (reference sequence). This CDR3 spans 17 amino acids.

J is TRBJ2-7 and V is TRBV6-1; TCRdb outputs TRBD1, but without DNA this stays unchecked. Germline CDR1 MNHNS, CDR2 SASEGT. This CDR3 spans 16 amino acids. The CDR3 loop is CASSEAGLSPSYEQYF.

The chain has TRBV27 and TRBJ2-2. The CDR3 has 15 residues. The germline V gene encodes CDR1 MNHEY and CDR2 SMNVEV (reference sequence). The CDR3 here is CASSFSSANTGELFF.

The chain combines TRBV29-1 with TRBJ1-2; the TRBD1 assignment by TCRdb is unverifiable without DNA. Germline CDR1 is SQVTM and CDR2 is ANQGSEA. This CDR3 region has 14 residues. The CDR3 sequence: CSVSGTPSNYGYTF.

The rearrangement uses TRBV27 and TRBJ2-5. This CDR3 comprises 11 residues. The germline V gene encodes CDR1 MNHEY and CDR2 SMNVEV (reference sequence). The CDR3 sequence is CASSLGETQYF.

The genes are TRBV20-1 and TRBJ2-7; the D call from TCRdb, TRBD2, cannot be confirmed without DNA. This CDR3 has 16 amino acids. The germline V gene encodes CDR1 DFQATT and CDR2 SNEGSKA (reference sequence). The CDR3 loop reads CSARDLRLADRYEQYF.

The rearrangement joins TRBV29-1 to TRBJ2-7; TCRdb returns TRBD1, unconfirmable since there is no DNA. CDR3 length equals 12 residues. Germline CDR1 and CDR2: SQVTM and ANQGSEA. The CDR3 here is CSVTLGNYEQYF.

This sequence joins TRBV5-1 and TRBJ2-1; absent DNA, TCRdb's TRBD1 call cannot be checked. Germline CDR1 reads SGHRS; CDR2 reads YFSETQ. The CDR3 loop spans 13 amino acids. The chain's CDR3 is CASSLEPRDEQFF.

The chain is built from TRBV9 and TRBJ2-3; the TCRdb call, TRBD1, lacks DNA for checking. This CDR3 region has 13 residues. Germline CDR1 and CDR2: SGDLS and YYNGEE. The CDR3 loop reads CASRGAGTDTQYF.

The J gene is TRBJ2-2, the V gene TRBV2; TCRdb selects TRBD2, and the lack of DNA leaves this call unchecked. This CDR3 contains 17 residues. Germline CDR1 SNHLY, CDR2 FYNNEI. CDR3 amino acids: CASNGLAGGPNTGELFF.

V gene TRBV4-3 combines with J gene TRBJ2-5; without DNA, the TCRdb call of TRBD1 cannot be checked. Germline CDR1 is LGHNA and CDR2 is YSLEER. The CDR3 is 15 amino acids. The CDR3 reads CASSQDSGLQETQYF.